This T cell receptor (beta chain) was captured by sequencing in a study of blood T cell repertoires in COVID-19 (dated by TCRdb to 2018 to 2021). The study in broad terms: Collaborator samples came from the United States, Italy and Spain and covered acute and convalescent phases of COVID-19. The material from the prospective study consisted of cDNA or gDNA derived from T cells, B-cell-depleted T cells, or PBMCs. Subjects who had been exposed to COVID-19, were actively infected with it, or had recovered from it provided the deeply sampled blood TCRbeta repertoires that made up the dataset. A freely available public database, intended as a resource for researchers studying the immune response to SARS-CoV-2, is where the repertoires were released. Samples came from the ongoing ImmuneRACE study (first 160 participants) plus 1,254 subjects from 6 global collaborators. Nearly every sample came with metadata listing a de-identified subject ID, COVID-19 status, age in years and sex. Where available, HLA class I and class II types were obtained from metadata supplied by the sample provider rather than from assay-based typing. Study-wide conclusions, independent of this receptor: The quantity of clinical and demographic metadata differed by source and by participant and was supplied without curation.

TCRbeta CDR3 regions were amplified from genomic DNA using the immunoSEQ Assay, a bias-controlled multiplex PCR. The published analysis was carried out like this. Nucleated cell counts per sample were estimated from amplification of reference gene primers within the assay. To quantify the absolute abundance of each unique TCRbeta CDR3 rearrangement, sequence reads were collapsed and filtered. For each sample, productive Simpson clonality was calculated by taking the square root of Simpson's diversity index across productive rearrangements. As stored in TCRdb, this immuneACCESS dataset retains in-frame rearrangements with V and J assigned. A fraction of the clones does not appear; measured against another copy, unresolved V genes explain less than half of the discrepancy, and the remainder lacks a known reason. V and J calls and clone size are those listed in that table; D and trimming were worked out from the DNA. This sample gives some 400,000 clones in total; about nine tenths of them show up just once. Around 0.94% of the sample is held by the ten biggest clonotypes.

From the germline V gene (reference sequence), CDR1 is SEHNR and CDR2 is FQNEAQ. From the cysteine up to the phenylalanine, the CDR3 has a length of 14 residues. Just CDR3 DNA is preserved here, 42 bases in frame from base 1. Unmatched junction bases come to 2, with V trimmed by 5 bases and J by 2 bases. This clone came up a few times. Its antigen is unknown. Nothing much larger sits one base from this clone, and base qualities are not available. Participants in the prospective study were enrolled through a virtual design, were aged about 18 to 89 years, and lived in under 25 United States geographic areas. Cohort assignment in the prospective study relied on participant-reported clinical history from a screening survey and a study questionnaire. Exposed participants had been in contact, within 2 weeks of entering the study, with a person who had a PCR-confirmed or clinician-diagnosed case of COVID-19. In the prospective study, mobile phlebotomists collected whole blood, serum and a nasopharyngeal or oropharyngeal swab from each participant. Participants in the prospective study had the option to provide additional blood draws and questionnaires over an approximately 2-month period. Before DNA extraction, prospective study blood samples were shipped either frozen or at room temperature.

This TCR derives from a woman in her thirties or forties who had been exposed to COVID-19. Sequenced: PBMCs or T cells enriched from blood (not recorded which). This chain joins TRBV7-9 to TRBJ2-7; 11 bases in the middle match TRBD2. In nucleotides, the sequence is TGTGCCAGCAGCGCGGGACTAGCGGCCTACGAGCAGTACTTC. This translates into CASSAGLAAYEQYF.